Below are 5 T cell receptor beta chains sequenced from a single sample in a study of breast tumors, draining lymph nodes, adjacent tissues. MiXCR was run by TCRdb on the multiplex PCR reads, yielding one entry per CDR3 protein. The sample consists of some 170,000 distinct CDR3 sequences, roughly a third of them appearing once. Samples came from axillary lymph nodes draining the breast cancer. Sample: axillary lymph node tissue. Every receptor here comes from a female donor with breast cancer. Some clones in this sample may be carry-over from other donors' samples.

This chain connects TRBV4-1 to TRBJ2-2; D gene uncertain. The V gene's germline CDR1 is MGHRA and CDR2 YSYEKL. V lost 2 bases and J lost 6, with 7 bases in between. The CDR3 has 13 amino acids. In nucleotides, the CDR3 is TGCGCCAGCAGCCAATCGACCGCCGGGGAGCTGTTTTTT. This encodes CASSQSTAGELFF.

The chain carries TRBV7-8 and TRBJ2-1; TRBD2 agrees at 13 bases. V gave up 1 base and J gave up 2 bases; unmatched junction bases: 5. Germline V gives CDR1 SGHVS, CDR2 FQNEAQ. The CDR3 is made up of 18 amino acids. The CDR3 DNA follows: TGTGCCAGCAGCTTAGGTACTAGCGGGGGGGCTGCCTACAATGAGCAGTTCTTC. This gives the protein CASSLGTSGGAAYNEQFF.

To note about this clonotype: A much larger clone sits a single nucleotide away, making a read error possible. This rearrangement joins TRBV6-2 or TRBV6-3 to TRBJ2-5; D is unclear. This CDR3 is 10 amino acids long. Trimming stripped 4 bases from V and 8 bases from J, with 5 bases between. CDR1 MNHEY and CDR2 SVGEGT come from the germline V gene. CDR3 coding DNA: TGTGCCAGCAGTTCCCCAACCCAGTACTTC. It encodes CASSSPTQYF.

This clonotype has at least ten counts. This could be a read error, since a much larger clone is one nucleotide away. The rearrangement uses TRBV7-9 and TRBJ1-3; D is possibly TRBD1 (6 bases). The germline gives CDR1 SEHNR, CDR2 FQNEAQ (reference sequence). This CDR3 has 14 residues. The CDR3 nucleotides read TGTGCCAGCAGCTTACTGGGACAAGGAAACACCACATATTTT. Residues: CASSLLGQGNTTYF.

The chain has TRBV10-3 and TRBJ2-1, with 8 nucleotides matching TRBD1. This CDR3 comprises 12 residues. The germline CDR1 and CDR2 sequences are ENHRY and SYGVKD. The V segment lost 10 bases and the J segment 5 bases; nucleotides outside the gene matches: 4. In DNA, the CDR3 is TGTGCCAGCAGGGGGCCAGACAATGAGCAGTTCTTC. The encoded protein is CASRGPDNEQFF.